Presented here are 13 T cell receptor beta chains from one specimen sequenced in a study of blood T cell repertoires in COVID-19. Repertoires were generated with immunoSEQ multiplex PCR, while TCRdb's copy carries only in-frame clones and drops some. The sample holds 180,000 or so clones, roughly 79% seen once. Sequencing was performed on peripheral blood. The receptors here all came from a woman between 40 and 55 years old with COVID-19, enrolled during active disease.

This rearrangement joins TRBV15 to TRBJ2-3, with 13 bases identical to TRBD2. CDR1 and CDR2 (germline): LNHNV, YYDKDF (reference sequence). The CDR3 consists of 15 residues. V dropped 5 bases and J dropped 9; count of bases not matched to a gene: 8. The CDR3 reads CATSLRTSGSTTQYF. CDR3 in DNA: TGTGCCACCAGCCTAAGGACTAGCGGGAGCACCACGCAGTATTTT.

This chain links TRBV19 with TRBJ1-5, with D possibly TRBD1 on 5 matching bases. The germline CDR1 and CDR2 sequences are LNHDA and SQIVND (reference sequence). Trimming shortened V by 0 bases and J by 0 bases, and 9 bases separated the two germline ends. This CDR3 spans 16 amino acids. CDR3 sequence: CASSIDSGNSNQPQHF. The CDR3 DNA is TGTGCCAGTAGTATAGATTCAGGGAATAGCAATCAGCCCCAGCATTTT.

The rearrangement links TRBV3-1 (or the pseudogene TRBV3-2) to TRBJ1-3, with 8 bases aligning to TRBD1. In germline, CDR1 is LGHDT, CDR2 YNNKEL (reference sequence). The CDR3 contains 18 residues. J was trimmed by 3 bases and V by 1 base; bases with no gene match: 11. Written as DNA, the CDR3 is TGTGCCAGCAGCCAAGCATTGAGACAGGGGATAGTTGGAAACACCATATATTTT. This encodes CASSQALRQGIVGNTIYF.

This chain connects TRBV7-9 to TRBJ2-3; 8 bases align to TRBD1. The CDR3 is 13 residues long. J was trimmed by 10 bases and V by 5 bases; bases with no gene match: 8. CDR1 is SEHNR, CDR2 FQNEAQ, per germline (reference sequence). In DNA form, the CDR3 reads TGTGCCAGCAGCGGACAGGGAAAAATGGCGCAGTATTTT. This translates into CASSGQGKMAQYF.

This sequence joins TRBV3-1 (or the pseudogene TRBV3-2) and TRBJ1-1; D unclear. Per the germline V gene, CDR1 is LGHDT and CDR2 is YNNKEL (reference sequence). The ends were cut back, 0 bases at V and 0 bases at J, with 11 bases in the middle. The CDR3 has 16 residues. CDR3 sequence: CASSQEGSRMNTEAFF. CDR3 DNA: TGTGCCAGCAGCCAAGAGGGCAGTAGGATGAACACTGAAGCTTTCTTT.

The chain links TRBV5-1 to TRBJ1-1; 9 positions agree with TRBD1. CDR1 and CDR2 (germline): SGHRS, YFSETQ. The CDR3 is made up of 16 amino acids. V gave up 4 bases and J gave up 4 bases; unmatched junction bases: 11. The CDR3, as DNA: TGCGCCAGCAGCACCCTCCTACAGGGGGCTGGCACTGAAGCTTTCTTT. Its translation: CASSTLLQGAGTEAFF.

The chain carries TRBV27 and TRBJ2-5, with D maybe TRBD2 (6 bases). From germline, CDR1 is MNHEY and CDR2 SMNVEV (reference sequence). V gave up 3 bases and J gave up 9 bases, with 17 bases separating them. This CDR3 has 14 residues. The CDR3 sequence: CASSLGGTRMAQYF. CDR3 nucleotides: TGTGCCAGCAGTTTGGGCGGGACCCGAATGGCCCAGTACTTC.

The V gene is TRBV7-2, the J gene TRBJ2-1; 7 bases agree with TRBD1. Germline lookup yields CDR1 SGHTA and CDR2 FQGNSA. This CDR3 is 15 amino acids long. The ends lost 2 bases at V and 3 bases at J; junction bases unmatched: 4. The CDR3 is CASSLRTGLYNEQFF. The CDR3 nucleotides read TGTGCCAGCAGCTTAAGGACAGGCCTCTACAATGAGCAGTTCTTC.

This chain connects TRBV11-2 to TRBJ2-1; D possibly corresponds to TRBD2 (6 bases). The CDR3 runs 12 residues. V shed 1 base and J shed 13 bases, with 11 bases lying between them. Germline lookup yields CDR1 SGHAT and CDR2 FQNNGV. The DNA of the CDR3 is TGTGCCAGCAGCTTAGTAATAGCGGTTCAGTTCTTC. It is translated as CASSLVIAVQFF.

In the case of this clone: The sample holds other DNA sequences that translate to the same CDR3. As DNA, the CDR3 is TGTGCCAGCAGCCTCACAGGGGGCAATGAAAAACTGTTTTTT. Amino acids: CASSLTGGNEKLFF. The chain joins TRBV7-9 to TRBJ1-4; 9 nucleotides match TRBD1. The CDR3 is 14 residues long. Per the germline V gene, CDR1 is SEHNR and CDR2 is FQNEAQ (reference sequence). The junction had 3 bases not matched to a gene; V was cut back by 5 bases and J by 5 bases.

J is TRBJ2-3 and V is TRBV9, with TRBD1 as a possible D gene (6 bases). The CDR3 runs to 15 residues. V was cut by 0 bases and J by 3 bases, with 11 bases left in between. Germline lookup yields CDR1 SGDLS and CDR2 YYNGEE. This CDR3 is CASSVVGRGTDTQYF. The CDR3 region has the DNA TGTGCCAGCAGCGTAGTAGGCAGGGGAACAGATACGCAGTATTTT.

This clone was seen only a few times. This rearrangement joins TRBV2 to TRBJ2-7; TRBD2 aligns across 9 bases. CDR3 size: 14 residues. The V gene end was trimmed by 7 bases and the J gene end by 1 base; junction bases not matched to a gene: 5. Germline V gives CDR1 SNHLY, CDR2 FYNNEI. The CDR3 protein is CASISGSQSYEQYF. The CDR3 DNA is TGTGCCAGCATTAGCGGGAGCCAATCCTACGAGCAGTACTTC. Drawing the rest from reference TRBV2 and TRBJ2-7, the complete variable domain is EPEVTQTPSHQVTQMGQEVILRCVPISNHLYFYWYRQILGQKVEFLVSFYNNEISEKSEIFDDQFSVERPDGSNFTLKIRSTKLEDSAMYFCASISGSQSYEQYFGPGTRLTVT.

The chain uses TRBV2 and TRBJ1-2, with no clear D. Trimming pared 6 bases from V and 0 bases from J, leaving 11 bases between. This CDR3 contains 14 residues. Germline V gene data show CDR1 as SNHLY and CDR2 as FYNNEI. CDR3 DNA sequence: TGTGCCAGCAGAATGCTGAAGCCTAACTATGGCTACACCTTC. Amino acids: CASRMLKPNYGYTF.